These 29 T cell receptor beta chains came from one sample sequenced in a study of T cell responses to AZD1222 COVID-19 vaccine. Sequenced by immunoSEQ multiplex PCR; TCRdb stores in-frame clones only, minus some. The table includes 110,000 or so clones, around nine tenths detected once. Sample: peripheral blood, taken on day 0 of AZD1222 vaccination. The receptors come from an adult in good health.

The chain carries TRBV5-1 and TRBJ2-2; D is unresolved. The germline V gene has CDR1 SGHRS and CDR2 YFSETQ. Trimming shortened V by 4 bases and J by 5 bases, and 9 bases separated the two germline ends. The CDR3 has 13 amino acids. CDR3 loop: CASSRGSTGELFF. The CDR3 nucleotides are TGCGCCAGCAGCCGAGGTAGTACCGGGGAGCTGTTTTTT.

The rearrangement joins TRBV6-5 to TRBJ2-1; D is unresolved. Trimming removed 7 bases at V and 10 bases at J, with 20 bases between. Germline values: CDR1 MNHEY, CDR2 SVGAGI. This CDR3 comprises 14 residues. In nucleotides, the CDR3 is TGTGCCAGCACCCCAAGCTGGGTGTCTGGGGAGCAGTTCTTC. Translating gives CASTPSWVSGEQFF.

The CDR3 region is CSAGTGNYEKLFF. CDR3 in DNA: TGCAGCGCTGGGACAGGAAATTACGAAAAACTGTTTTTT. The chain uses TRBV29-1 and TRBJ1-4; 8 bases agree with TRBD1. The CDR3 extends over 13 amino acids. V dropped 7 bases and J dropped 8; count of bases not matched to a gene: 9. Germline values: CDR1 SQVTM, CDR2 ANQGSEA.

The chain recombines TRBV4-2 with TRBJ2-1; unclear D gene. V shed 3 bases and J shed 6 bases, with 12 bases lying between them. CDR1 and CDR2 from the germline V gene are LGHNA and YNFKEQ. The CDR3 extends over 14 amino acids. The CDR3 region is CASSHESLGNEQFF. The CDR3 nucleotides are TGTGCCAGCAGCCATGAATCCTTGGGCAATGAGCAGTTCTTC.

In DNA, the CDR3 is TGTGCCAGCCGACAGGGGACCGCTCCCTACGAGCAGTACTTC. Its translation is CASRQGTAPYEQYF. The rearrangement uses TRBV6-6 and TRBJ2-7, with 8 positions matching TRBD1. V lost 8 bases, J lost 2 bases, and 8 bases stayed unmatched. The CDR3 length is 14 residues. CDR1 and CDR2 from the germline V gene are MNHNY and SVGAGI (reference sequence).

This clone was observed a single time. J is TRBJ2-2 and V is TRBV5-4, with D hard to call. The CDR3 runs 13 residues. CDR1 and CDR2 (germline): SGHNT, YYREEE (reference sequence). V was cut by 1 base and J by 5 bases, with 6 bases left in between. In nucleotides, the CDR3 is TGTGCCAGCAGCTTGCCAGTTACCGGGGAGCTGTTTTTT. This translates into CASSLPVTGELFF.

The rearrangement uses TRBV20-1 and TRBJ2-7; D tentatively fits TRBD1 or TRBD2 (5 bases each). Trimming took off 3 bases at V and 7 bases at J, with 16 bases between the two ends. The CDR3 loop spans 13 amino acids. Germline V gene sequence: CDR1 DFQATT, CDR2 SNEGSKA (reference sequence). The CDR3 sequence: CSASSGLFEEQYF. CDR3 bases: TGCAGTGCTAGTTCGGGGCTCTTCGAGGAGCAGTACTTC.

The rearrangement links TRBV5-6 to TRBJ2-7, with D perhaps TRBD1 (5 bases). The CDR3 is 14 amino acids. V dropped 0 bases and J dropped 1 base, with 8 bases sitting between them. Germline CDR1 is SGHDT and CDR2 is YYEEEE. This chain's CDR3 is CASSLGQRSYEQYF. The CDR3 bases are TGTGCCAGCAGCTTGGGACAGAGATCCTACGAGCAGTACTTC.

The CDR3 DNA reads as TGTGCCTGGCAAACATACCGGGGACCCTATAATTCACCCCTCCACTTT. It translates to CAWQTYRGPYNSPLHF. The chain combines TRBV30 with TRBJ1-6, with D perhaps TRBD1 (5 bases). Deletions cut 5 bases from V and 2 bases from J, with 16 bases between. Germline CDR1 reads GTSNPN; CDR2 reads SVGIG (reference sequence). This CDR3 has 16 amino acids.

A few counts support this clone. The genes are TRBV29-1 and TRBJ2-3, with 8 bases lining up with TRBD2. The CDR3 is made up of 14 amino acids. The V gene's germline CDR1 is SQVTM and CDR2 ANQGSEA. V lost 6 bases to trimming and J lost 5 bases; unmatched junction nucleotides: 10. The CDR3 DNA is TGCAGCGTCGCCAAGGGAGCGGGAGTAGATACGCAGTATTTT. Translating it yields CSVAKGAGVDTQYF.

A remark on this clone: An end of the junction differs from the germline gene, which may be a read error. The chain is built from TRBV7-6 and TRBJ2-2; 11 nucleotides align to TRBD2. CDR1 SGHVS and CDR2 FNYEAQ come from the germline V gene. CDR3 length equals 15 residues. The CDR3 DNA reads as TGTGCCAGCAGCCTAGCGGGAGGAGGCACCGGGGAGCTGTTTTTT. Its protein product is CASSLAGGGTGELFF. Variable domain in full (rest from reference TRBV7-6 and TRBJ2-2): GAGVSQSPRYKVTKRGQDVALRCDPISGHVSLYWYRQALGQGPEFLTYFNYEAQQDKSGLPNDRFSAERPEGSISTLTIQRTEQRDSAMYRCASSLAGGGTGELFFGEGSRLTVL.

V is TRBV7-2 and J is TRBJ2-3, with TRBD1 as a possible D gene (6 bases). Trimming shortened V by 5 bases and J by 0 bases, and 15 bases separated the two germline ends. The CDR3 has 16 residues. Germline V lookup: CDR1 SGHTA, CDR2 FQGNSA. CDR3 DNA sequence: TGTGCCAGCAGCCCGAACAGGGTACTTAGCACAGATACGCAGTATTTT. It specifies CASSPNRVLSTDTQYF.

This chain joins TRBV19 and TRBJ1-4; TRBD1 aligns across 7 bases. Germline trimming cut 9 bases from V and 8 bases from J; bases unmatched to any gene: 6. Germline CDR1 reads LNHDA; CDR2 reads SQIVND (reference sequence). The CDR3 has 12 amino acids. The CDR3: CASGTAKEKLFF. CDR3 nucleotides: TGTGCCAGCGGGACAGCAAAGGAAAAACTGTTTTTT.

The rearrangement links TRBV5-1 to TRBJ2-7, with TRBD1 as a possible D gene (5 bases). Germline V gives CDR1 SGHRS, CDR2 YFSETQ. The CDR3 has 13 residues. V was shortened by 9 bases and J by 3 bases, with 16 bases between the two germline ends. The CDR3 here is CATAVGENYEQYF. Here the CDR3 DNA reads TGCGCCACCGCGGTAGGGGAAAACTACGAGCAGTACTTC.

The gene calls are TRBV14 and TRBJ2-7; 7 bases map to TRBD2. CDR3 length equals 16 residues. V shed 4 bases and J 3 bases; nucleotides not matched to a gene: 12. Germline V gene sequence: CDR1 SGHDN, CDR2 FVKESK. The CDR3 DNA sequence: TGTGCCAGCAGCCCCCTTGGGGCTAGCGGAGACTACGAGCAGTACTTC. It is translated as CASSPLGASGDYEQYF.

The chain is built from TRBV28 and TRBJ1-2; D possibly corresponds to TRBD1 (5 bases). There are 15 residues in the CDR3. V was cut by 6 bases and J by 8 bases, with 22 bases left in between. Germline CDR1 MDHEN, CDR2 SYDVKM. The CDR3 region is CASSPSAGRSVGYTF. As DNA, the CDR3 is TGTGCCAGCAGCCCCTCCGCAGGGAGGTCGGTGGGCTACACCTTC.

The J gene is TRBJ2-5, the V gene TRBV5-5; the match to TRBD1 covers 7 bases. This CDR3 comprises 13 residues. The germline CDR1 and CDR2 sequences are SGHKS and YYEKEE (reference sequence). Trimming removed 4 bases from V and 5 bases from J; junction bases left unmatched: 5. CDR3: CASSRGGRETQYF. CDR3 DNA sequence: TGTGCCAGCAGCCGAGGGGGCAGGGAGACCCAGTACTTC. The variable domain in full, completed from reference TRBV5-5 and TRBJ2-5, reads DAGVTQSPTHLIKTRGQQVTLRCSPISGHKSVSWYQQVLGQGPQFIFQYYEKEERGRGNFPDRFSARQFPNYSSELNVNALLLGDSALYLCASSRGGRETQYFGPGTRLLVL.

In this sample, this clone turned up once. J is TRBJ2-1 and V is TRBV7-2; no clear D. Germline lookup yields CDR1 SGHTA and CDR2 FQGNSA. This CDR3 comprises 15 residues. V was trimmed by 5 bases and J by 0 bases, leaving 11 bases between them. The CDR3, as DNA: TGTGCCAGCAGCCCGGACGTTAGCTCCTACAATGAGCAGTTCTTC. As protein: CASSPDVSSYNEQFF.

The chain uses TRBV5-4 and TRBJ1-3; tentatively, D is TRBD1 (5 bases). Germline values: CDR1 SGHNT, CDR2 YYREEE (reference sequence). V dropped 3 bases and J dropped 2 bases, with 15 bases sitting between them. The CDR3 extends over 16 amino acids. CDR3 DNA: TGTGCCAGCAGCTCCGGACACTCCGGGGCTGGAAACACCATATATTTT. It codes for CASSSGHSGAGNTIYF.

This clone was seen a single time. The chain joins TRBV11-2 to TRBJ1-1; the match to TRBD1 covers 8 bases. This CDR3 region has 16 residues. The germline V gene has CDR1 SGHAT and CDR2 FQNNGV. Losses at the gene ends were 5 bases for V and 3 bases for J; bases not matched to a gene: 11. The CDR3 spells CASSPRGRGLDTEAFF. The CDR3 bases are TGTGCCAGCAGCCCGAGGGGCAGGGGGCTGGACACTGAAGCTTTCTTT.

The chain couples TRBV27 to TRBJ1-5, with D maybe TRBD1 (6 bases). Trimming took 4 bases from V and 4 from J, leaving 17 bases between them. Germline V gene data show CDR1 as MNHEY and CDR2 as SMNVEV (reference sequence). This CDR3 has 16 amino acids. The CDR3 nucleotides are TGTGCCAGCAGTTCCTGGACAGTCCCGGGTAATCAGCCCCAGCATTTT. Translated, it gives CASSSWTVPGNQPQHF.

The V call is TRBV11-2, the J call TRBJ2-5; D is tentatively TRBD1 or TRBD2 (5 bases each). The length of the CDR3 is 16 residues. Germline V gene data show CDR1 as SGHAT and CDR2 as FQNNGV. V was clipped by 1 base and J by 5 bases, with 17 bases between them. The DNA of the CDR3 is TGTGCCAGCAGCTTAGGATCTAGGCAGGGAGTGGAGACCCAGTACTTC. Protein: CASSLGSRQGVETQYF.

The rearrangement links TRBV6-5 to TRBJ1-4, with D unclear. This CDR3 comprises 14 residues. V lost 7 bases and J lost 8, with 17 bases in between. Germline V lookup: CDR1 MNHEY, CDR2 SVGAGI. The CDR3 coding sequence is TGTGCCAGCAACCCAGGAGGTAGTGGGGAAAAACTGTTTTTT. The encoded protein is CASNPGGSGEKLFF.

This clone was recorded once. This chain connects TRBV27 to TRBJ1-2; D perhaps matches TRBD1 (6 bases). Per germline, CDR1 MNHEY and CDR2 SMNVEV (reference sequence). V lost 4 bases and J lost 4, with 13 bases in between. The CDR3 covers 14 residues. DNA of the CDR3: TGTGCCAGCAGTTCCTACAGGGACCTCTATGGCTACACCTTC. Translated, it gives CASSSYRDLYGYTF.

The chain has TRBV6-6 and TRBJ2-7; TRBD1 aligns across 10 bases. Germline CDR1 MNHNY, CDR2 SVGAGI (reference sequence). With 1 base clipped from V and 1 base from J, the junction kept 1 base outside the gene matches. The CDR3 is 15 amino acids. Here the CDR3 reads CASSYWDRGSYEQYF. The CDR3 DNA sequence: TGTGCCAGCAGTTACTGGGACAGGGGATCCTACGAGCAGTACTTC.

This clone was detected once. V is TRBV30 and J is TRBJ1-2; 8 positions agree with TRBD1. V shed 3 bases, J shed 4 bases, and the junction held 4 bases outside the gene matches. The germline CDR1 and CDR2 sequences are GTSNPN and SVGIG (reference sequence). This CDR3 is built from 13 residues. This CDR3 reads CAWRGTGFYGYTF. DNA for the CDR3: TGTGCCTGGAGAGGGACAGGCTTCTATGGCTACACCTTC. Looking up the rest from reference TRBV30 and TRBJ1-2 gives the full variable domain: SQTIHQWPATLVQPVGSPLSLECTVEGTSNPNLYWYRQAAGRGLQLLFYSVGIGQISSEVPQNLSASRPQDRQFILSSKKLLLSDSGFYLCAWRGTGFYGYTFGSGTRLTVV.

CDR3 in amino acids: CASSRQGGLYEQYF. The CDR3 DNA reads as TGTGCCAGTAGTAGACAGGGTGGCCTTTACGAGCAGTACTTC. The V and J genes are TRBV19 and TRBJ2-7; 7 positions agree with TRBD1. The CDR3 is 14 residues long. J gave up 4 bases and V 4 bases, and 7 bases lay outside the gene matches. Germline V CDR1 and CDR2: LNHDA, SQIVND (reference sequence).

Here the CDR3 reads CAWPPGTSGNSYEQYF. CDR3 nucleotide sequence: TGTGCCTGGCCTCCCGGGACTAGCGGGAATTCCTACGAGCAGTACTTC. The chain joins TRBV30 to TRBJ2-7; TRBD2 matches at 13 bases. After removal of 5 bases from V and 1 base from J, the junction contained 8 bases not matched to a gene. There are 16 residues in the CDR3. Germline V gene lookup returns CDR1 GTSNPN and CDR2 SVGIG (reference sequence).

The rearrangement links TRBV19 to TRBJ2-7; 9 bases align to TRBD1. This CDR3 is 11 amino acids long. Trimming cost V 10 bases and J 5 bases; bases outside gene matches: 3. CDR1 is LNHDA and CDR2 is SQIVND in the germline V gene (reference sequence). CDR3 protein: CATTGGDEQYF. CDR3 nucleotide sequence: TGTGCCACTACAGGGGGCGACGAGCAGTACTTC.